This T cell receptor (beta chain) comes out of a study of blood T cell repertoires in COVID-19. Overall study context: T cells, B-cell-depleted T cells, or PBMCs provided the cDNA or gDNA that served as material.

Repertoires were generated with immunoSEQ multiplex PCR, while TCRdb's copy carries only in-frame clones and drops some. Here the sample spans about 260,000 clones, about 85% being singletons. Germline V CDR1 and CDR2: SNHLY, FYNNEI. Trimming pared 7 bases from V and 2 bases from J, leaving 14 bases between. The CDR3 has 14 residues. Those who participated ranged in age from 18 to 89 years and resided in about two dozen US areas. Donors of Cohort 3 who recovered were those that had two negative PCRs, clearance, or symptom resolution. Sequences were obtained from PBMCs or T cells enriched from blood (not recorded which). The chain employs TRBV2 and TRBJ1-1, with D perhaps TRBD1 (6 bases). The clonotype was recovered from a woman aged 50 to 65 who had recovered from COVID-19. CDR3: CASTVAGGNTEAFF. The CDR3 DNA reads TGTGCCAGCACGGTTGCGGGGGGCAACACTGAAGCTTTCTTT.